This TCR beta chain was recorded in a study of blood T cell repertoires in COVID-19. Study context: Sources were T cells, B-cell-depleted T cells, or PBMCs; the material itself was cDNA or gDNA.

Per the study methods: Amplification from reference gene primers served as the basis for estimated nucleated cell counts. The data were produced by immunoSEQ multiplex PCR, yet TCRdb's version contains in-frame clones alone and is incomplete. V and J calls and clone size are as listed in that table; D and trimming were resolved from the DNA. Among just over 35,000 clones listed, roughly 84% were seen once. The CDR3 loop spans 13 amino acids. Germline assignment: CDR1 MNHEY and CDR2 SVGAGI. V lost 5 bases and J lost 3, with 9 bases in between. This clone has just a few counts. This chain uses TRBV6-5 with TRBJ2-3, with a weak D call TRBD2 (5 bases). The TCR was taken from a human donor in a cohort sampled during active COVID-19. The sample was peripheral blood. The CDR3 sequence is CASSSGGTDTQYF. CDR3 nucleotides: TGTGCCAGCAGTAGCGGCGGGACAGATACGCAGTATTTT.